These T cell receptor beta chains were read from a single sample in a study of blood T cell repertoires in COVID-19. The assay was immunoSEQ multiplex PCR, and TCRdb's table has in-frame clones only and misses some. The repertoire holds a few hundred thousand clones, with around 83% as singletons. The specimen sequenced was peripheral blood. The receptors stem from a woman between 18 and 29 years old with acute or convalescent COVID-19. Each CDR3 is given with its conserved first and last residue. D genes are given only for firm matches. Size is stated for part of the rows, as once, few or many counts, or as a class when the clone is expanded.

TRBJ1-1,.,TRBD1,TRBV6-6,CASTQGANTEAFF,TGTGCCAGCACCCAGGGGGCGAACACTGAAGCTTTCTTT
TRBJ1-4,.,.,TRBV29-1,CSYLSATNEKLFF,TGCAGCTATCTCAGTGCAACTAATGAAAAACTGTTTTTT
TRBJ1-6,.,.,TRBV20-1,CSAPGTPLHF,TGCAGTGCTCCAGGTACACCCCTCCACTTT
TRBJ2-1,.,TRBD1,TRBV28,CASSLGGTGYNEQFF,TGTGCCAGCAGTCTTGGCGGGACAGGGTACAATGAGCAGTTCTTC
TRBJ2-7,.,.,TRBV13,CASTRVISYEQYF,TGTGCCAGCACCAGGGTTATCTCCTACGAGCAGTACTTC
TRBJ1-5,.,.,TRBV6-4,CASSDSPNQPQHF,TGTGCCAGCAGTGACAGCCCCAATCAGCCCCAGCATTTT
TRBJ1-4,.,.,TRBV7-6,CASSLGQGGTNEKLFF,TGTGCCAGCAGCTTAGGCCAGGGTGGAACTAATGAAAAACTGTTTTTT
TRBJ2-1,.,.,TRBV7-2,CASSLGGEQFF,TGTGCCAGCAGCTTAGGCGGCGAGCAGTTCTTC
TRBJ2-1,once,TRBD2,TRBV5-4,CASSPGLAGERVEQFF,TGTGCCAGCAGCCCCGGACTAGCGGGAGAACGCGTTGAGCAGTTCTTC
TRBJ1-3,.,TRBD1,TRBV19,CASSTPGQPSGNTIYF,TGTGCCAGTAGTACCCCGGGACAGCCCTCTGGAAACACCATATATTTT
TRBJ2-1,.,TRBD2,TRBV6-5,CASSFWTSGNLEQFF,TGTGCCAGCAGTTTTTGGACTAGCGGGAATCTTGAGCAGTTCTTC
TRBJ2-7,.,TRBD2,TRBV13,CASSGAGALYEQYF,TGTGCCAGCAGCGGGGCGGGAGCTCTCTACGAGCAGTACTTC
TRBJ1-2,.,.,TRBV29-1,CSADNTGYGYTF,TGCAGCGCGGACAATACGGGCTATGGCTACACCTTC
TRBJ2-1,few,TRBD2,TRBV30,CAWSVAGGYNEQFF,TGTGCCTGGAGTGTAGCGGGAGGGTACAATGAGCAGTTCTTC
TRBJ2-3,.,.,TRBV19,CASPRGTDTQYF,TGTGCCTCACCCCGGGGCACAGATACGCAGTATTTT
TRBJ2-7,.,TRBD1,TRBV6-2/TRBV6-3,CASSYTGQGTYEQYF,TGTGCCAGCAGTTACACGGGACAGGGCACCTACGAGCAGTACTTC
TRBJ2-2,.,TRBD1,TRBV29-1,CSAAGTGGIGELFF,TGCAGCGCGGCCGGGACAGGGGGGATCGGGGAGCTGTTTTTT
TRBJ2-6,once,TRBD2,TRBV5-1,CASSLEGGAGANVLTF,TGCGCCAGCAGCTTGGAGGGAGGGGCTGGGGCCAACGTCCTGACTTTC
TRBJ2-7,.,.,TRBV5-4,CASSLEKKTGFLYEQYF,TGTGCCAGCAGCTTGGAGAAGAAGACCGGGTTTCTCTACGAGCAGTACTTC
TRBJ1-4,.,.,TRBV5-1,CASSLAAAATNEKLFF,TGCGCCAGCAGCTTGGCAGCGGCCGCAACTAATGAAAAACTGTTTTTT
TRBJ1-1,.,.,TRBV28,CASSSPGIRMNTEAFF,TGTGCCAGCAGTTCACCAGGCATCCGAATGAACACTGAAGCTTTCTTT
TRBJ2-1,once,.,TRBV19,CASSIGGERVEQFF,TGTGCCAGTAGTATCGGCGGGGAGAGGGTTGAGCAGTTCTTC
TRBJ2-5,.,TRBD2,TRBV9,CASSVGSGRDQETQYF,TGTGCCAGCAGCGTAGGGAGCGGGAGAGACCAAGAGACCCAGTACTTC
TRBJ2-7,.,TRBD2,TRBV6-2/TRBV6-3,CASSYSLGVAGDVYEQYF,TGTGCCAGCAGTTACTCCTTGGGGGTAGCGGGAGACGTCTACGAGCAGTACTTC
TRBJ2-1,.,TRBD2,TRBV5-4,CASSLGRPSGSYNEQFF,TGTGCCAGCAGCCTAGGTAGACCTAGCGGTTCCTACAATGAGCAGTTCTTC
TRBJ2-3,.,.,TRBV5-4,CASSPTTSKDTQYF,TGTGCCAGCAGCCCGACGACTAGTAAAGATACGCAGTATTTT
TRBJ2-7,.,TRBD2,TRBV15,CATSSTTWASGSLYEQYF,TGTGCCACCAGCAGCACTACGTGGGCTAGCGGGAGTCTCTACGAGCAGTACTTC
TRBJ2-5,.,.,TRBV5-1,CASSSGRDQETQYF,TGCGCCAGCAGCTCAGGCAGAGACCAAGAGACCCAGTACTTC
TRBJ2-4,few,.,TRBV11-3,CASPDCLAKNIQYF,TGTGCCAGCCCCGACTGTCTAGCCAAAAACATTCAGTACTTC
TRBJ2-5,.,TRBD2,TRBV3-1/TRBV3-2,CASSQSGGPETQYF,TGTGCCAGCAGCCAGAGCGGGGGGCCAGAGACCCAGTACTTC
TRBJ1-2,.,.,TRBV9,CASSVGSLGLRGYTF,TGTGCCAGCAGCGTAGGGTCCTTGGGGCTTCGAGGCTACACCTTC
TRBJ1-1,.,.,TRBV21-1,CASSRGQTMNTEAFF,TGTGCCAGCAGCAGGGGACAGACAATGAACACTGAAGCTTTCTTT
TRBJ1-2,.,TRBD1,TRBV29-1,CSVEETPGQINYGYTF,TGCAGCGTTGAAGAAACCCCGGGACAGATTAACTATGGCTACACCTTC
TRBJ2-1,.,TRBD1,TRBV6-2/TRBV6-3,CASSSGTGTGDLEQFF,TGTGCCAGCAGTTCGGGTACCGGGACAGGGGATCTCGAGCAGTTCTTC
TRBJ2-1,.,.,TRBV30,CASNVGQRVDNEQFF,TGTGCCTCTAACGTAGGGCAGCGGGTGGACAATGAGCAGTTCTTC
TRBJ1-1,once,.,TRBV2,CASRGGLLGTEAFF,TGTGCCAGCAGGGGGGGTCTATTGGGGACTGAAGCTTTCTTT
TRBJ2-2,.,TRBD1,TRBV13,CASTVQLQGATGELFF,TGTGCCAGCACCGTCCAATTACAGGGGGCCACCGGGGAGCTGTTTTTT
TRBJ2-2,.,.,TRBV6-2/TRBV6-3,CASSRFNTGELFF,TGTGCCAGCAGTCGGTTCAACACCGGGGAGCTGTTTTTT
TRBJ1-1,.,TRBD1,TRBV7-6,CASSGGTGGGYTEAFF,TGTGCCAGCAGCGGCGGGACAGGGGGAGGTTACACTGAAGCTTTCTTT
TRBJ1-4,.,TRBD1,TRBV30,CAWTNRGAEKLFF,TGTGCCTGGACGAACAGGGGAGCTGAAAAACTGTTTTTT
TRBJ2-1,once,.,TRBV3-1/TRBV3-2,CASSQGWAMGGPSYNEQFF,TGTGCCAGCAGCCAAGGTTGGGCTATGGGGGGGCCTTCCTACAATGAGCAGTTCTTC
TRBJ2-7,.,.,TRBV12-3/TRBV12-4,CASSQRGGYEQYF,TGTGCCAGCAGTCAACGGGGAGGCTACGAGCAGTACTTC
TRBJ2-3,.,TRBD2,TRBV9,CASSVGVAGGADTQYF,TGTGCCAGCAGCGTAGGCGTAGCGGGAGGAGCAGATACGCAGTATTTT
TRBJ2-6,.,.,TRBV19,CASSIADTGLSGANVLTF,TGTGCCAGTAGTATAGCGGATACAGGCCTCTCTGGGGCCAACGTCCTGACTTTC
TRBJ1-5,once,TRBD1,TRBV6-2/TRBV6-3,CASSYPGQGLVNQPQHF,TGTGCCAGCAGTTACCCGGGACAGGGGTTAGTTAATCAGCCCCAGCATTTT
TRBJ2-1,.,TRBD2,TRBV4-2,CASSQTTGTSVVEQFF,TGTGCCAGCAGCCAAACTACCGGGACTAGCGTGGTTGAGCAGTTCTTC